A selection of T cell receptor beta chains follows, all from one sample in a study of blood T cell repertoires in COVID-19. Measured with immunoSEQ multiplex PCR; TCRdb has only the in-frame clones, and not every one. The sample contains about 160,000 clones, 79% of which appear only once. What was sequenced was peripheral blood. Source of these receptors: a woman in her sixties or seventies with COVID-19, enrolled during active disease. CDR3s include the opening cysteine and the closing phenylalanine or tryptophan. The D gene is left open where the match is weak. Clone size, where shown, is once, few, many, or a class for clones that have expanded.

v_call: TRBV7-8
d_call: NA
j_call: TRBJ2-2
clone_size: once
cdr3_nt: TGTGCCAGCAGTTCCGGGACTCAGAACACCGGGGAGCTGTTTTTT
cdr3_aa: CASSSGTQNTGELFF

v_call: TRBV18
d_call: NA
j_call: TRBJ2-1
clone_size: few
cdr3_nt: TGTGCCAGCTCCTCAGCAACAGACAGGCTCAACAATGAGCAGTTCTTC
cdr3_aa: CASSSATDRLNNEQFF

v_call: TRBV10-2
d_call: NA
j_call: TRBJ2-3
clone_size: NA
cdr3_nt: TGCGCCAGCTTAAGGGAGAGGGGCACAGATACGCAGTATTTT
cdr3_aa: CASLRERGTDTQYF

v_call: TRBV6-5
d_call: NA
j_call: TRBJ2-3
clone_size: NA
cdr3_nt: TGTGCCAGCAGTCCCGACGGAGGTACGCAGTATTTT
cdr3_aa: CASSPDGGTQYF

v_call: TRBV19
d_call: NA
j_call: TRBJ1-5
clone_size: many
cdr3_nt: TGTGCCAGTAGTCCCCAGACGGGGGGCAATCAGCCCCAGCATTTT
cdr3_aa: CASSPQTGGNQPQHF

v_call: TRBV29-1
d_call: NA
j_call: TRBJ1-1
clone_size: NA
cdr3_nt: TGCAGCGTTCGGGGGTCGGGGACTGAAGCTTTCTTT
cdr3_aa: CSVRGSGTEAFF

v_call: TRBV4-1
d_call: NA
j_call: TRBJ2-1
clone_size: NA
cdr3_nt: TGCGCCAGCAGCCAAAACAGGGTTAACAATGAGCAGTTCTTC
cdr3_aa: CASSQNRVNNEQFF

v_call: TRBV18
d_call: NA
j_call: TRBJ1-2
clone_size: few
cdr3_nt: TGTGCCAGCTCACTCCGGCAGGGGCTGGATTATGGCTACACCTTC
cdr3_aa: CASSLRQGLDYGYTF

v_call: TRBV3-1/TRBV3-2
d_call: NA
j_call: TRBJ1-3
clone_size: NA
cdr3_nt: TGTGCCAGCAGAGAAGACTACTCTGGAAACACCATATATTTT
cdr3_aa: CASREDYSGNTIYF

v_call: TRBV15
d_call: NA
j_call: TRBJ2-3
clone_size: NA
cdr3_nt: TGTGCCACCAGCGGGCGGCGAGGGGGAGGCACAGATACGCAGTATTTT
cdr3_aa: CATSGRRGGGTDTQYF

v_call: TRBV10-2
d_call: NA
j_call: TRBJ1-1
clone_size: NA
cdr3_nt: TGCGCCAGCAGTGGTCCGGACAGAACGAACACTGAAGCTTTCTTT
cdr3_aa: CASSGPDRTNTEAFF

v_call: TRBV5-1
d_call: TRBD2
j_call: TRBJ2-3
clone_size: NA
cdr3_nt: TGCGCCACCCAAAGGACTAGCGGGGACTCGCGTCCCGCAGATACGCAGTATTTT
cdr3_aa: CATQRTSGDSRPADTQYF

v_call: TRBV28
d_call: NA
j_call: TRBJ2-7
clone_size: NA
cdr3_nt: TGTGCCAGCAGTTTCGGAGTAGCGGTGGAGCAGTACTTC
cdr3_aa: CASSFGVAVEQYF

v_call: TRBV7-6
d_call: TRBD1
j_call: TRBJ1-2
clone_size: NA
cdr3_nt: TGTGCCAGCAGCTCCCGACAGGGGGCAGAGGGTGGCTACACCTTC
cdr3_aa: CASSSRQGAEGGYTF